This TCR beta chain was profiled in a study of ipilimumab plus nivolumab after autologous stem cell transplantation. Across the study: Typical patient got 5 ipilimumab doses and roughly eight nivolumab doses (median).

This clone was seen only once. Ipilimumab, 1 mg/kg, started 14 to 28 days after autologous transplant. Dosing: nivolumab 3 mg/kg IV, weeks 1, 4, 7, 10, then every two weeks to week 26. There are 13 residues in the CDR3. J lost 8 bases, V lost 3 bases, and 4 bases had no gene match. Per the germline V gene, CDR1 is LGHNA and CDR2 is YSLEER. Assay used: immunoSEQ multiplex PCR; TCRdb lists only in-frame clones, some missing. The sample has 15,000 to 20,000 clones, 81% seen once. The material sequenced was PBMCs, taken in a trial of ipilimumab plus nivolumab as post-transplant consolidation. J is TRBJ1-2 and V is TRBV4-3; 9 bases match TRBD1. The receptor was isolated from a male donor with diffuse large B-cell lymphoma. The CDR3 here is CASSQDRGRGYTF. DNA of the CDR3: TGCGCCAGCAGCCAGGACAGGGGCCGAGGCTACACCTTC.